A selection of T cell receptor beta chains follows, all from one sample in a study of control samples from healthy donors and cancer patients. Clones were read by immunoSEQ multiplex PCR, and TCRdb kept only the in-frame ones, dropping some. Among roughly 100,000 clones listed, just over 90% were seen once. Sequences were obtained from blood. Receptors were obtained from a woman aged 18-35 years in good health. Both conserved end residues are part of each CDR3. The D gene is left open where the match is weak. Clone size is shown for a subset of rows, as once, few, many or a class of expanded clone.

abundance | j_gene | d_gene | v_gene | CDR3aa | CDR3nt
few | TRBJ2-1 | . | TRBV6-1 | CASSEDGGVGNEQFF | TGTGCCAGCAGTGAAGACGGGGGAGTAGGCAATGAGCAGTTCTTC
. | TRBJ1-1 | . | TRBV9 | CASSSTASEAFF | TGTGCCAGCAGCTCGACAGCGAGTGAAGCTTTCTTT
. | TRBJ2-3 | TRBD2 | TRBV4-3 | CASSQGLAGGTDTQYF | TGCGCCAGCAGCCAAGGACTAGCGGGAGGCACAGATACGCAGTATTTT
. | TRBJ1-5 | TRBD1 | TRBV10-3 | CAISESGTGHEHF | TGTGCCATCAGTGAGTCTGGGACAGGTCACGAGCATTTT
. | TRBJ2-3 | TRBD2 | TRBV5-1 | CASSPGLAGTDTQYF | TGCGCCAGCAGCCCGGGACTAGCGGGCACAGATACGCAGTATTTT
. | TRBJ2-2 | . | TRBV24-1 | CATRARLNTGELFF | TGTGCCACCAGGGCCAGATTGAACACCGGGGAGCTGTTTTTT
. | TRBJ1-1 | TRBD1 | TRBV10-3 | CAISEDRGWNTEAFF | TGTGCCATCAGTGAGGACAGGGGGTGGAACACTGAAGCTTTCTTT
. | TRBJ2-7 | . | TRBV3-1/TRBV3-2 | CASTSQPGTKSSYEQYF | TGTGCCAGCACCTCACAGCCCGGGACCAAAAGCTCCTACGAGCAGTACTTC
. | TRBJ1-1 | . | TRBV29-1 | CSVEGADTEAFF | TGCAGCGTTGAAGGGGCAGACACTGAAGCTTTCTTT
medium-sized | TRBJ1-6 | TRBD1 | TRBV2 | CASSGTGANSPLHF | TGTGCCAGCAGTGGGACAGGGGCTAATTCACCCCTCCACTTT